Below are 29 T cell receptor beta chains sequenced from a single sample in a study of beta chain features in type 1 diabetes. The isolated RNA, all of it, was reverse transcribed, so expressed TCRB transcripts were what got sequenced. Here immunoSEQ multiplex PCR was the method, and the copy in TCRdb shows in-frame clones only, minus some. Of fewer than 350,000 clones in the sample, over 14% were seen once. For these receptors, no antigen is known. Study-wide points: Type 1 diabetes patients showed a moderate but significant shortening of TCRB CDR3s in all four CD4+ subsets.

The sample comprised naive CD4+ T cells from blood. The source is a man aged 18 to 29 with type 1 diabetes.

This clone was observed a few times. The chain has TRBV30 and TRBJ2-5; possible D gene TRBD2, 5 bases. The CDR3 runs 13 residues. Between the trimmed V and J ends, which lost 5 bases and 1 base, there was a span of 11 bases. Germline V CDR1 and CDR2: GTSNPN, SVGIG (reference sequence). The chain's CDR3 is CAWELVAQETQYF. CDR3 bases: TGTGCCTGGGAACTAGTCGCCCAAGAGACCCAGTACTTC.

This clone was seen only a few times. The chain is built from TRBV7-2 and TRBJ2-1; no clear D gene. Germline V gene sequence: CDR1 SGHTA, CDR2 FQGNSA. Trimming stripped 5 bases from V and 9 bases from J, with 11 bases between. This CDR3 contains 12 residues. The CDR3 loop is CASSVQVIEQFF. The CDR3 DNA is TGTGCCAGCAGCGTGCAGGTTATTGAGCAGTTCTTC.

This clone showed up just once. This chain links TRBV19 with TRBJ1-5; possibly TRBD1 for D (5 bases). CDR3 length: 18 residues. Germline assignment: CDR1 LNHDA and CDR2 SQIVND (reference sequence). The V end was cut by 7 bases, the J end by 6 bases, with 28 bases between. The CDR3 coding sequence is TGTGCCAGTATCTCGACCTCTGCTCCGGGGGTTAAAGGTCAGCCCCAGCATTTT. It yields the protein CASISTSAPGVKGQPQHF.

The chain links TRBV7-9 to TRBJ2-7; D uncertain. V lost 0 bases, J lost 2 bases, and 14 bases lay in between. The CDR3 runs 16 residues. Germline-derived CDR1 and CDR2 are SEHNR and FQNEAQ (reference sequence). DNA of the CDR3: TGTGCCAGCAGCTTAGCGGTCGGTAGCCGTACCTACGAGCAGTACTTC. Translating it yields CASSLAVGSRTYEQYF.

This clone turned up a few times. The V gene is TRBV9, the J gene TRBJ1-1, with a weak D call TRBD1 (5 bases). The CDR3 is 15 residues long. The V gene lost 4 bases and the J gene lost 1 base, with 14 bases spanning the gap. Per germline, CDR1 SGDLS and CDR2 YYNGEE. The CDR3 DNA reads as TGTGCCAGCAGCTTCCTGTCCGGGGGGAACACTGAAGCTTTCTTT. Protein: CASSFLSGGNTEAFF.

The chain couples TRBV2 to TRBJ2-7; TRBD1 matches 8 bases. Germline V gene lookup returns CDR1 SNHLY and CDR2 FYNNEI. This CDR3 has 13 amino acids. After removal of 9 bases from V and 7 bases from J, the junction contained 11 bases not matched to a gene. The CDR3: CARAWTGNGEQYF. The CDR3 DNA is TGTGCCAGAGCCTGGACAGGGAATGGGGAGCAGTACTTC.

The CDR3, as DNA: TGCGCCAGCAGCCAAGATTGGACAGGGGGCCAAAATCAGCCCCAGCATTTT. Translated, it gives CASSQDWTGGQNQPQHF. This chain joins TRBV4-1 and TRBJ1-5; 11 bases line up with TRBD1. V lost 0 bases and J lost 4; bases outside the gene matches: 5. The CDR3 spans 17 residues. CDR1 and CDR2 from the germline V gene are MGHRA and YSYEKL.

V usage is TRBV30 and J usage is TRBJ2-5, with TRBD1 matching 8 bases. Per the germline V gene, CDR1 is GTSNPN and CDR2 is SVGIG (reference sequence). Trimming took 2 bases from V and 5 from J; bases not matched to a gene: 13. CDR3 length: 16 amino acids. CDR3 protein: CAWSTHQATGGETQYF. The CDR3 DNA reads as TGTGCCTGGAGTACCCACCAGGCAACAGGGGGGGAGACCCAGTACTTC.

The rearrangement joins TRBV14 to TRBJ2-5, with D perhaps matching TRBD1 (6 bases). This CDR3 spans 14 amino acids. V shed 1 base and J shed 5 bases, with 11 bases lying between them. CDR1 and CDR2 (germline): SGHDN, FVKESK. The CDR3 spells CASSQVHRVETQYF. CDR3 in DNA: TGTGCCAGCAGCCAAGTTCACAGGGTGGAGACCCAGTACTTC.

The rearrangement joins TRBV5-4 to TRBJ2-7; the match to TRBD1 covers 7 bases. V lost 4 bases, J lost 4 bases, and 14 bases stayed unmatched. Per the germline V gene, CDR1 is SGHNT and CDR2 is YYREEE (reference sequence). The CDR3 has 16 residues. The CDR3 region is CASSLYPTGAKYEQYF. CDR3 in DNA: TGTGCCAGCAGCCTATACCCCACAGGGGCGAAATACGAGCAGTACTTC.

In its sample, this clone was seen once. The genes are TRBV14 and TRBJ2-3; 9 bases fit TRBD2. This CDR3 is built from 17 residues. Germline V gene sequence: CDR1 SGHDN, CDR2 FVKESK. J was trimmed by 4 bases and V by 4 bases; bases with no gene match: 12. Written as DNA, the CDR3 is TGTGCCAGCAGCCTTAGGACTAGCGAGACTTTTCCAGATACGCAGTATTTT. Its protein is CASSLRTSETFPDTQYF. Supplemented by reference TRBV14 and TRBJ2-3, the full variable domain reads EAGVTQFPSHSVIEKGQTVTLRCDPISGHDNLYWYRRVMGKEIKFLLHFVKESKQDESGMPNNRFLAERTGGTYSTLKVQPAELEDSGVYFCASSLRTSETFPDTQYFGPGTRLTVL.

This clone showed up just a few times. This chain connects TRBV4-1 to TRBJ2-1; TRBD2 matches at 7 bases. Germline loops: CDR1 MGHRA, CDR2 YSYEKL. J was trimmed by 0 bases and V by 6 bases; bases with no gene match: 5. The CDR3 is 15 amino acids. The CDR3 reads CASRERGSSYNEQFF. CDR3 nucleotides: TGCGCCAGCAGAGAGCGGGGTAGCTCCTACAATGAGCAGTTCTTC.

CDR3 protein: CASTNPRQGAYEQFF. CDR3 nucleotides: TGTGCCAGCACCAACCCGCGGCAGGGGGCATATGAGCAGTTCTTC. The chain uses TRBV5-8 and TRBJ2-1; 8 bases fit TRBD1. The CDR3 runs to 15 residues. After removal of 6 bases from V and 8 bases from J, the junction contained 13 bases not matched to a gene. Germline V gene lookup returns CDR1 SGHTS and CDR2 YDEGEE. The full variable domain, completed using reference TRBV5-8 and TRBJ2-1, is EAGVTQSPTHLIKTRGQQATLRCSPISGHTSVYWYQQALGLGLQFLLWYDEGEERNRGNFPPRFSGRQFPNYSSELNVNALELEDSALYLCASTNPRQGAYEQFFGPGTRLTVL.

V gene TRBV5-4 combines with J gene TRBJ2-5; D might be TRBD2 (7 bases). The CDR3 has 14 amino acids. CDR1 SGHNT and CDR2 YYREEE come from the germline V gene (reference sequence). V was trimmed by 2 bases and J by 5 bases, leaving 13 bases between them. CDR3 in DNA: TGTGCCAGCAGCTTTAGGGGGGGCCCTGAGACCCAGTACTTC. Translated, it gives CASSFRGGPETQYF.

The sample holds a few counts of this clone. V and J are TRBV7-9 and TRBJ1-4, with 8 bases fitting TRBD1. Per the germline V gene, CDR1 is SEHNR and CDR2 is FQNEAQ (reference sequence). Trimming cost V 5 bases and J 9 bases; bases outside gene matches: 11. The CDR3 runs to 15 residues. The CDR3 coding sequence is TGTGCCAGCAGCCTCGGGGCAGGGGGCACTCAAAAACTGTTTTTT. Its translation: CASSLGAGGTQKLFF.

As concerns this clone: The junction and the germline gene differ at one end; a read error may be behind it. This chain joins TRBV30 and TRBJ2-7; 11 nucleotides match TRBD2. Germline lookup yields CDR1 GTSNPN and CDR2 SVGIG (reference sequence). The CDR3 extends over 11 amino acids. CDR3: CAWATSGRKDF. The DNA for the CDR3 is TGTGCCTGGGCCACTAGCGGGAGAAAGGACTTC.

The gene calls are TRBV30 and TRBJ1-1; D is unclear. The CDR3 is 12 residues long. The germline V gene has CDR1 GTSNPN and CDR2 SVGIG (reference sequence). V lost 0 bases and J lost 10, with 12 bases in between. The CDR3 nucleotides are TGTGCCTGGAGTGTAATCGGAGGGAGAGCTTTCTTT. It translates to CAWSVIGGRAFF.

This clone was observed a handful of times. This chain uses TRBV4-1 with TRBJ1-2; 11 nucleotides match TRBD1. V shed 2 bases, J shed 8 bases, and the junction held 4 bases outside the gene matches. Germline lookup yields CDR1 MGHRA and CDR2 YSYEKL. The CDR3 sequence is 14 residues long. CDR3 region: CASSQPGTGGGYTF. The CDR3 DNA follows: TGCGCCAGCAGCCAACCCGGGACAGGGGGAGGCTACACCTTC.

The J gene is TRBJ2-7, the V gene TRBV10-3; D is unresolved. The CDR3 has 13 residues. CDR1 ENHRY and CDR2 SYGVKD come from the germline V gene. Trimming removed 5 bases at V and 2 bases at J, with 10 bases between. As DNA, the CDR3 is TGTGCCATCAGTACAGACGAAGCCTACGAGCAGTACTTC. Translation gives CAISTDEAYEQYF.

The sample holds a few counts of this clone. The chain is built from TRBV7-2 and TRBJ1-5, with no clear D. Germline V gene lookup returns CDR1 SGHTA and CDR2 FQGNSA. Trimming shortened V by 5 bases and J by 5 bases, and 7 bases separated the two germline ends. This CDR3 spans 12 amino acids. The CDR3 bases are TGTGCCAGCAGCCCTGGGCATCAGCCCCAGCATTTT. This translates into CASSPGHQPQHF.

This clone was recorded once. The rearrangement uses TRBV6-5 and TRBJ2-4, with TRBD1 matching 10 bases. The CDR3 is 15 amino acids. Germline V gives CDR1 MNHEY, CDR2 SVGAGI. The junction had 3 bases not matched to a gene; V was cut back by 6 bases and J by 1 base. CDR3 nucleotides: TGTGCCAGCAGGGACAGGGGGGGGGCCAAAAACATTCAGTACTTC. Translating it yields CASRDRGGAKNIQYF.

V and J are TRBV29-1 and TRBJ2-5, with D tentatively TRBD2 (6 bases). Germline lookup yields CDR1 SQVTM and CDR2 ANQGSEA. This CDR3 region has 16 residues. Trimming took off 2 bases at V and 3 bases at J, with 19 bases between the two ends. CDR3 loop: CSVELRFRRGKETQYF. The CDR3 DNA sequence: TGCAGCGTTGAACTACGCTTCCGACGGGGGAAAGAGACCCAGTACTTC.

This clone was picked up a small number of times. The V gene is TRBV9, the J gene TRBJ2-1; 10 nucleotides match TRBD2. CDR3 length equals 18 residues. With V trimmed by 0 bases and J by 1 base, 7 bases remained unmatched. Germline CDR1 is SGDLS and CDR2 is YYNGEE. CDR3 sequence: CASSVALAGVPSYNEQFF. The CDR3 DNA reads as TGTGCCAGCAGCGTAGCCCTAGCGGGAGTCCCATCCTACAATGAGCAGTTCTTC.

This clone was detected a few times. The rearrangement links TRBV7-2 to TRBJ1-2, with a tentative D call TRBD1 (6 bases). The CDR3 has 17 amino acids. The V end lost 5 bases, the J end lost 5 bases, and 24 bases lay between the germline ends. The germline V gene has CDR1 SGHTA and CDR2 FQGNSA. The CDR3 coding sequence is TGTGCCAGCAGCCCTCTCTCGTACAGGGTTGGGGAATATGGCTACACCTTC. Translation gives CASSPLSYRVGEYGYTF.

This chain joins TRBV30 and TRBJ1-5, with 7 bases identical to TRBD1. The V gene's germline CDR1 is GTSNPN and CDR2 SVGIG (reference sequence). The ends lost 4 bases at V and 10 bases at J; junction bases unmatched: 16. CDR3 length: 15 residues. The CDR3 sequence: CAWNTGAPKGGPQHF. The CDR3 nucleotides read TGTGCCTGGAACACAGGGGCGCCGAAGGGGGGACCCCAGCATTTT.

The gene calls are TRBV27 and TRBJ2-3; D is perhaps TRBD2 (6 bases). Per germline, CDR1 MNHEY and CDR2 SMNVEV (reference sequence). Trimming cost V 6 bases and J 3 bases, with 13 bases left between them. This CDR3 contains 14 residues. In DNA form, the CDR3 reads TGTGCCAGCAGCAGCTTTCTAGCGACAGATACGCAGTATTTT. Encoded protein: CASSSFLATDTQYF.

The CDR3 DNA follows: TGCGCCAGCAGCCCTCGAGGGGTAGCGGGAAACCACGAGCAGTACTTC. Translation gives CASSPRGVAGNHEQYF. The rearrangement links TRBV5-1 to TRBJ2-7; 8 bases are a match to TRBD2. The CDR3 runs to 16 residues. Germline values: CDR1 SGHRS, CDR2 YFSETQ. V was pared by 4 bases and J by 5 bases, with 14 bases of the junction left unmatched.

This chain joins TRBV9 and TRBJ1-5, with a tentative D call TRBD1 (5 bases). V lost 3 bases to trimming and J lost 1 base, with 8 bases between them. This CDR3 is 14 amino acids long. Germline lookup yields CDR1 SGDLS and CDR2 YYNGEE. The CDR3 spells CASSAGGSNQPQHF. The CDR3 nucleotides read TGTGCCAGCAGCGCGGGGGGAAGCAATCAGCCCCAGCATTTT.

The chain has TRBV19 and TRBJ2-6; D may be TRBD1 (5 bases). The CDR3 extends over 16 amino acids. V was shortened by 5 bases and J by 1 base, with 12 bases between the two germline ends. Germline lookup yields CDR1 LNHDA and CDR2 SQIVND (reference sequence). The DNA for the CDR3 is TGTGCCAGTAGTGCCCAGACAGCGTCTGGGGCCAACGTCCTGACTTTC. The encoded protein is CASSAQTASGANVLTF.